This T cell receptor (beta chain) was documented in a study of cytomegalovirus exposure and HLA in healthy donors (dated by TCRdb to about 2017). In terms of the full investigation: According to an earlier analysis of a few hundred of the donors, 150 million to 200 million T cells yielded some 120 million unique TCR beta sequences and approximately 300 Gb of sequence data. Along with the approximately 700-subject first cohort, a separate validation cohort of over a hundred different subjects was used. Of the approximately 370 genotyped donors, more than 75% were placed in the genetic ancestry cluster associated with self-reported Caucasian donors. Rather than using new phenotypic data, the later analysis identified candidate immune exposures from TCR beta sequences and from how often those sequences occurred across donors. Roughly 300 gigabases of sequencing data and 75 million to 85 million unique TCR sequences made up an early release that covered about 640 HLA-typed donors. A later genetic analysis used genome-wide SNP genotypes for about 65% of the 666 donors, treating that subset as a discovery cohort. Because of strong linkage in the cohort, 4 to 6 DR-DQ haplotypes were treated as single units for association and clustering. Typing coverage varied by locus: roughly 629-630 donors for A, B, C, DRB1 and DQB1; approximately 520 for DQA1; over 600 for DPA1; approximately 490 for DPB1. Both class I and class II loci were covered by HLA typing, at four-digit resolution. Among about 400 genotyped donors of the cohort, an average of roughly 230,000 unique TCR beta nucleotide sequences was sequenced per donor, of which about 19% were non-productive. To predict cytomegalovirus infection status, the study combined high-throughput TCR immunosequencing, statistical association of individual TCRs with disease status, and machine learning. Alongside the repertoire data, information on donor age, sex, ethnicity and CMV serostatus was compiled. The study was designed to test whether signatures of past pathogen exposure could be identified by cataloging public T cell receptors. A later analysis re-examined previously published TCR beta repertoires from 600 to 700 donors and added high-resolution HLA genotyping to investigate patterns of TCR occurrence. Every repertoire in the discovery cohort had been generated on one and the same sequencing platform. Using immunosequencing, the study profiled T cell repertoires from 500 to 800 subjects and related those repertoires to cytomegalovirus serostatus. To decide whether each TCR beta V gene segment behaved as functional or pseudogenic, an earlier analysis of over 500 of the donors relied on high-throughput TCR beta sequencing.

Trimming takes 5 bases from V and 3 bases from J, and the germline ends sit 14 bases apart. The CDR3 numbers 14 residues from cysteine through phenylalanine. Of the read, only the CDR3 DNA is kept; its 42 bases are in frame from base 1. CDR1 and CDR2 were assigned from the germline V gene (reference sequence) as SGHAT and FQDESV. The library relied on the immunoSEQ multiplex PCR assay. For the multiplex PCR, a mixture combining 60 forward primers for TCR Vbeta segments and 13 reverse primers for TCR Jbeta segments was used. The CDR3 region of rearranged TCR beta genes was amplified from genomic DNA by a multiplex PCR assay. The Illumina HiSeq System was used to sequence the amplified TCR beta libraries as 87-base-pair reads. Per the original workflow: Across the 600 to 700 repertoires, a later analysis counted about 81 million unique TCR beta chains, around 11 million of which were shared by at least two donors. To remove PCR and sequencing errors, raw reads were error-corrected and collapsed into unique sequences using a nearest-neighbor algorithm that merged closely related sequences. Alignment of CDR3 sequences to IMGT reference sequences was used to assign V, D and J gene segments. For a sequence to be retained, a match of at least six nucleotides was required to both a V gene segment and a J gene segment. Rearrangements were classified as productive when the CDR3 lacked stop codons and remained in frame with V and J, and all other rearrangements were classified as non-productive. CDR3 was defined according to IMGT convention as the region running from the second conserved V-encoded cysteine to the conserved J-encoded phenylalanine. The earlier analysis of 450 to 750 of the donors excluded any sequence lacking an unambiguous match to a single V gene segment. An earlier analysis of several hundred of the donors called V segments functional above 56.7% productive rearrangements and segregating when the between-donor standard deviation exceeded 5%. A statistical classification framework was built to diagnose cytomegalovirus status from the catalog of TCR beta chain sequences. In a later analysis, TCR nucleotide sequences were compared against IMGT/GENE-DB human TR gene sequences so that V and J genes could be assigned. Using the TCRdist pipeline, a later analysis assigned CDR3 sequences along with most-parsimonious VDJ recombination scenarios. In a later analysis, each TCR beta chain was defined by its CDR3 amino acid sequence together with its V-gene family, and reads without a unique V-gene family were excluded. As a way to deal with suspected cross-contamination and a sequencing artifact, a later analysis dropped approximately 570 nucleotide sequences that were highly shared and had low generation probability. In a later analysis, a clonal expansion index for each public chain was calculated from normalized within-repertoire ranks of inferred template counts. In a later analysis, generation probabilities were computed with a VDJ recombination model fitted to out-of-frame rearrangements, and the resulting probabilities were checked against IGoR. Hypergeometric tests were used in a later analysis to score TCR-TCR, TCR-HLA and TCR-CMV co-occurrence, with a repertoire-size bias correction applied to the TCR pairs. To estimate false discovery rates, a later analysis permuted the HLA or CMV assignments 20 times. In a later analysis, co-occurring TCRs were grouped using DBSCAN, with TCRdist sequence similarity added in when clustering inside HLA-allele-positive subsets. Co-occurrence clustering excluded repertoires with fewer than 30,000 or more than 120,000 public chains, plus five with anomalous nucleotide sharing. TCRdb mirrors the immuneACCESS table, restricted to in-frame sequences. Some clones are absent from its copies; in checked studies, under half trace to an unresolved V gene, and the reason for the others is unknown. D and trimming were read from the DNA, whereas the V and J calls and clone size are those reported in that table. In this sample the table shows more than 65,000 clones, roughly 74% of which occur a single time. The top ten hold around 10% of the sample.

The investigation overall reported the following: This cohort had only TCR beta chains sequenced, and the lack of alpha or paired-chain data limited which features could be detected. CMV serostatus was the only immune exposure information available for the cohort. An association between a missense DCLRE1C variant and V-gene and J-gene trimming of TCR beta chains was found in a later genetic analysis and replicated in an independent cohort. A later analysis found that HLA-associated TCR beta chains were more clonally expanded and had lower generation probabilities than equally common non-associated chains. Some IMGT-functional V segments, including TRBV6-2 and TRBV6-3, could not be distinguished by the 87-base-pair reads and were therefore excluded. Presence/absence analyses assumed roughly uniform sequencing depth across donors, an assumption that may not hold. A cluster of highly shared sequence variants was judged likely to represent a technical artifact of the sequencing pipeline. The authors suggested that the approach could potentially be extended to other disease states and immunological phenotypes. A total of roughly 160 TCR beta chains were listed by the study as associated with cytomegalovirus. Linkage disequilibrium might explain the correlated functional status among segregating V segments, but an unknown experimental factor could not be excluded. While some public TCRs were present in many individuals, most TCR sequences turned up only very rarely across donors. A later analysis associated some 17,000 TCR beta sequences with specific HLA alleles at a false discovery rate of 0.05. In vitro tests confirmed that a few of the cytomegalovirus-associated TCR beta chains recognize cytomegalovirus antigens. According to a later genetic analysis, donors in an Asian-associated ancestry cluster had fewer N-insertions in productive TCRs than the roughly 670-donor mean. Because counts were too low, seventeen rarely observed V segments, including chromosome 9 orphons, were left out of the earlier analysis of about 620 of the donors. HLA typing was unavailable for some donors at each locus, so association tests used only the typed subset. Strong co-occurrence of HLA alleles, especially DR and DQ, made assigning TCR associations to individual alleles difficult. In a later analysis, most CMV-associated TCR beta chains were found to appear HLA-restricted, with HLA associations seemingly driven largely by CMV exposure. An earlier analysis of 587 of the donors showed that most TCR beta V segments appeared in productive rearrangements either about 90% or about 30% of the time, which broadly matched IMGT annotations. In a later analysis, TCR association rates were found to vary across HLA loci, with the most associated TCRs seen for DRB1 alleles and the fewest for HLA-C alleles. Cytomegalovirus status was reported to be diagnosed by the classifier with high specificity and sensitivity in both the original and validation cohorts. A further reported finding was that TCR beta sequences accurately predicted the HLA-A and HLA-B alleles for most subjects in the first cohort. A later analysis reported that several top co-occurrence clusters appeared linked to parvovirus B19, influenza, CMV and Epstein-Barr virus.

The cohort consisted of some 730 healthy bone marrow donors. At the time of sampling, all cohort members were nominally healthy, though unrecorded immune exposures were likely present. The donor was CMV seropositive and was included in the group of almost 300 seropositive cohort members. Every donor gave a peripheral blood sample, and the peripheral blood mononuclear cells from that sample were used for TCR beta sequencing. The Qiagen DNeasy Blood Extraction Kit was used to extract genomic DNA from the blood cell samples. This clone was seen a few times. It lacks a known antigen. No base qualities exist here, and no much larger clone lies one base off it.

Sequenced material: PBMCs. This chain joins TRBV11-1 to TRBJ2-7; a tentative D call is TRBD1 (6 bases match). The receptor comes from a woman in her sixties or seventies in good health and CMV-seropositive. The CDR3 loop reads CASSLEGQNYEQYF. In nucleotide form, the sequence is TGTGCCAGCAGCCTAGAGGGACAAAACTACGAGCAGTACTTC.